The next 21 T cell receptor beta chains were all read from a single sample in a study of T-cell memory formation after mild COVID-19. MiXCR was run by TCRdb on the 5' RACE reads, yielding one entry per CDR3 protein. The sample yields 250,000 to 300,000 distinct CDR3 sequences, 18% seen once. Sequences were obtained from PBMCs or a T cell subset sorted from them (not recorded which). Receptors originate from a man younger than 30 who had mild COVID-19 (a few samples of this study predate the infection). Cell type and time point are not known.

The chain is built from TRBV2 and TRBJ2-2; 10 bases align to TRBD1. This CDR3 contains 15 residues. Germline values: CDR1 SNHLY, CDR2 FYNNEI. Trimming at V came to 7 bases and at J to 0 bases, leaving 2 bases not matched to a gene. The CDR3, as DNA: TGTGCCAGCAACGGACAGGGGGCGAACACCGGGGAGCTGTTTTTT. It specifies CASNGQGANTGELFF.

This clonotype has only a few counts. CDR3 in amino acids: CASGGSSYNEQFF. The CDR3 DNA reads TGTGCCAGCGGGGGGAGCTCCTACAATGAGCAGTTCTTC. The chain uses TRBV6-2 or TRBV6-3 and TRBJ2-1; tentative D call: TRBD2 (6 bases). The germline V gene encodes CDR1 MNHEY and CDR2 SVGEGT. This CDR3 region has 13 residues. V lost 8 bases and J lost 0, with 8 bases in between.

This clonotype was found a few times. V usage is TRBV27 and J usage is TRBJ2-7; 8 bases line up with TRBD1. V lost 6 bases to trimming and J lost 0 bases; unmatched junction nucleotides: 7. Germline V lookup: CDR1 MNHEY, CDR2 SMNVEV (reference sequence). CDR3 length equals 15 residues. CDR3 coding DNA: TGTGCCAGCAGGGTACAGGGGGATAGCTCCTACGAGCAGTACTTC. Translation gives CASRVQGDSSYEQYF.

This clonotype was counted between two and nine times. The chain couples TRBV7-9 to TRBJ2-2; 8 nucleotides agree with TRBD1. CDR1 and CDR2 from the germline V gene are SEHNR and FQNEAQ (reference sequence). V dropped 5 bases and J dropped 4; count of bases not matched to a gene: 12. This CDR3 has 17 residues. This chain's CDR3 is CASSPATSGGATGELFF. The DNA of the CDR3 is TGTGCCAGCAGCCCGGCGACCTCAGGGGGCGCCACCGGGGAGCTGTTTTTT.

This clonotype was seen ten or more times. As DNA, the CDR3 is TGTGCCATCCTACAGGGGGCAAGTGGCTACACCTTC. The encoded protein is CAILQGASGYTF. The J gene is TRBJ1-2, the V gene TRBV10-3; 9 nucleotides agree with TRBD1. The CDR3 has 12 amino acids. Germline V gene data show CDR1 as ENHRY and CDR2 as SYGVKD. Trimming took 8 bases from V and 7 from J; bases not matched to a gene: 5.

This clonotype was counted a few times. The CDR3 DNA reads as TGTGCCAGCAGTTCGACAGGCGGGCATGGAGATACGCAGTATTTT. Its protein is CASSSTGGHGDTQYF. V and J are TRBV6-5 and TRBJ2-3; D may be TRBD1 (6 bases). Germline V gene data show CDR1 as MNHEY and CDR2 as SVGAGI. This CDR3 is 15 amino acids long. Trimming shortened V by 4 bases and J by 5 bases, and 16 bases separated the two germline ends.

This clonotype was detected a few times. The J gene is TRBJ1-1, the V gene TRBV12-3 or TRBV12-4, with TRBD1 identical over 8 bases. V shed 8 bases and J 5 bases; nucleotides not matched to a gene: 10. The CDR3 covers 14 residues. CDR3 sequence: CASYLDRGGTEAFF. Here the CDR3 DNA reads TGTGCCAGCTACCTCGACAGGGGCGGAACTGAAGCTTTCTTT.

The CDR3 sequence is CASSALTGQNTEAFF. In nucleotides, the CDR3 is TGTGCCAGCAGCGCCTTGACAGGACAGAACACTGAAGCTTTCTTT. V gene TRBV9 combines with J gene TRBJ1-1; weak D call: TRBD1 (6 bases). Trimming took off 3 bases at V and 1 base at J, with 13 bases between the two ends. CDR3 size: 15 residues. CDR1 is SGDLS and CDR2 is YYNGEE in the germline V gene. Using reference TRBV9 and TRBJ1-1 for the parts outside the CDR3, the full variable domain is DSGVTQTPKHLITATGQRVTLRCSPRSGDLSVYWYQQSLDQGLQFLIQYYNGEERAKGNILERFSAQQFPDLHSELNLSSLELGDSALYFCASSALTGQNTEAFFGQGTRLTVV.

CDR3 region: CASSFFGGTGELFF. The CDR3 DNA reads TGTGCCAGCAGCTTTTTTGGGGGCACCGGGGAGCTGTTTTTT. This sequence joins TRBV7-2 and TRBJ2-2; D may correspond to TRBD1 or TRBD2 (5 bases each). The ends were cut back, 3 bases at V and 4 bases at J, with 9 bases in the middle. In germline, CDR1 is SGHTA, CDR2 FQGNSA. The CDR3 is 14 amino acids.

This clonotype was found many times. This chain joins TRBV28 and TRBJ2-1; 11 nucleotides align to TRBD2. V lost 5 bases, J lost 8 bases, and 11 bases stayed unmatched. The CDR3 length is 16 residues. Germline V gives CDR1 MDHEN, CDR2 SYDVKM. CDR3: CASSPPPSGGTHEQFF. CDR3 nucleotides: TGTGCCAGCAGTCCCCCCCCTAGCGGGGGGACCCATGAGCAGTTCTTC.

Only a few counts were recorded for this clonotype. This chain connects TRBV4-1 to TRBJ1-6, with TRBD1 identical over 8 bases. This CDR3 comprises 16 residues. Trimming cost V 0 bases and J 7 bases; bases outside gene matches: 5. Germline loops: CDR1 MGHRA, CDR2 YSYEKL. DNA of the CDR3: TGCGCCAGCAGCCAAGATGGAAGGACAGGGAATTCACCCCTCCACTTT. Translation gives CASSQDGRTGNSPLHF.

The V call is TRBV20-1, the J call TRBJ2-3; maybe TRBD2 (6 bases). Trimming took off 6 bases at V and 1 base at J, with 14 bases between the two ends. The CDR3 has 14 amino acids. From germline, CDR1 is DFQATT and CDR2 SNEGSKA (reference sequence). CDR3 sequence (DNA): TGCAGTGCCGTCTTAGGGACTGGCACAGATACGCAGTATTTT. Amino acids: CSAVLGTGTDTQYF.

V usage is TRBV12-3 or TRBV12-4 and J usage is TRBJ2-5; D might be TRBD2 (6 bases). The CDR3 is 15 residues long. The V and J ends lost 10 bases and 5 bases respectively, with 23 bases between them. CDR3 region: CANPGRPNRGETQYF. Written as DNA, the CDR3 is TGTGCCAACCCCGGAAGGCCAAACCGGGGGGAGACCCAGTACTTC.

This chain connects TRBV20-1 to TRBJ2-3, with a possible D match to TRBD2 (6 bases). Germline CDR1 DFQATT, CDR2 SNEGSKA (reference sequence). V was trimmed by 6 bases and J by 4 bases, leaving 20 bases between them. The CDR3 is 15 amino acids. The CDR3 coding sequence is TGCAGTGCCGTCCCCGGCGGGGTTGTTGCAGATACGCAGTATTTT. Translating gives CSAVPGGVVADTQYF.

The rearrangement uses TRBV3-1 and TRBJ2-5, with D perhaps TRBD1 (6 bases). Per germline, CDR1 LGHDT and CDR2 YNNKEL (reference sequence). This CDR3 is 15 amino acids long. V lost 4 bases and J 1 base, leaving 13 bases between the germline ends. CDR3 region: CASSLNGGLQETQYF. CDR3 in DNA: TGTGCCAGCAGCCTGAATGGGGGCCTCCAAGAGACCCAGTACTTC.

This clonotype was counted between two and nine times. The chain couples TRBV6-2 or TRBV6-3 to TRBJ2-1; D might be TRBD2 (6 bases). Trimming shortened V by 2 bases and J by 7 bases, and 9 bases separated the two germline ends. The CDR3 has 13 residues. Germline V gene sequence: CDR1 MNHEY, CDR2 SVGEGT. The CDR3, as DNA: TGTGCCAGCAGTTACGGGACTGAGAATGAGCAGTTCTTC. Translated: CASSYGTENEQFF.

This clonotype was seen a few times. The chain has TRBV7-2 and TRBJ2-1; TRBD2 aligns across 10 bases. Germline V gene sequence: CDR1 SGHTA, CDR2 FQGNSA. With V trimmed by 3 bases and J by 7 bases, 6 bases remained unmatched. The CDR3 runs to 15 residues. The CDR3 DNA is TGTGCCAGCAGCTTTTCTAGCGGGGGATCGAATGAGCAGTTCTTC. Translating it yields CASSFSSGGSNEQFF.

In nucleotides, the CDR3 is TGTGCCAGCAGTTTATCGGAGGGGGTCGAAGCTTTCTTT. Its protein is CASSLSEGVEAFF. This chain uses TRBV27 with TRBJ1-1; D perhaps matches TRBD1 (6 bases). This CDR3 is built from 13 residues. Between the trimmed V and J ends, which lost 0 bases and 8 bases, there was a span of 10 bases. CDR1 and CDR2 from the germline V gene are MNHEY and SMNVEV (reference sequence).

V gene TRBV29-1 combines with J gene TRBJ1-2; 8 bases line up with TRBD1. The CDR3 extends over 12 amino acids. Germline lookup yields CDR1 SQVTM and CDR2 ANQGSEA. Trimming cost V 7 bases and J 4 bases; bases outside gene matches: 5. The chain's CDR3 is CSAGQGSYGYTF. DNA for the CDR3: TGCAGCGCTGGACAGGGCAGCTATGGCTACACCTTC.

This chain joins TRBV5-4 and TRBJ2-3; 9 positions agree with TRBD2. J was trimmed by 2 bases and V by 4 bases; bases with no gene match: 2. Germline V lookup: CDR1 SGHNT, CDR2 YYREEE (reference sequence). CDR3 size: 14 residues. The CDR3 here is CASSTGLATDTQYF. The CDR3 nucleotides read TGTGCCAGCAGCACGGGACTAGCCACAGATACGCAGTATTTT.

In this sample, this clonotype turned up a few times. The chain recombines TRBV18 with TRBJ2-5, with 7 bases aligning to TRBD1. The ends lost 2 bases at V and 1 base at J; junction bases unmatched: 7. Germline-derived CDR1 and CDR2 are KGHSH and LQKENI. The CDR3 is 16 residues long. CDR3 nucleotides: TGTGCCAGCTCACCAAAACGACAGGGATCCCAAGAGACCCAGTACTTC. Translating gives CASSPKRQGSQETQYF.